This T cell receptor (beta chain) derives from a study of cytomegalovirus exposure and HLA in healthy donors. With 60 Vbeta and 13 Jbeta primers, the PCR was carried out. Sequencing was performed with immunoSEQ multiplex PCR; in TCRdb, only in-frame clones are kept and a portion is missing. The sample contains 100,000 to 150,000 clones, approximately 77% of which appear only once. Trimming took 0 bases from V and 0 from J, leaving 7 bases between them. The CDR3 extends over 14 amino acids. CDR1 is SGHRS, CDR2 YFSETQ, per germline. Regarding this clone: Its target is unknown.

Study-wide findings and caveats: Later analysis revealed greater clonal expansion in HLA-associated TCR beta chains than in equally common others. It was about 150 TCR beta chains that were listed as cytomegalovirus-associated. TCR beta V- and J-gene trimming, according to a later analysis, was linked to a missense DCLRE1C variant.

The chain joins TRBV5-1 to TRBJ2-7; D gene unclear. Sequenced material: PBMCs. The sequence was collected from a man aged 18 to 35 in good health and CMV-seronegative. The CDR3 spells CASSLGHSSYEQYF. The CDR3 DNA follows: TGCGCCAGCAGCTTGGGACACAGCTCCTACGAGCAGTACTTC.